Described below is a single TCR beta chain sequence and its context. The source of the sample is a study of metastatic and nonmetastatic thyroid tumors. Per the study methods: Clinicopathological groups supplied CDR3 differences that were used to build a distant-metastasis classifier for papillary thyroid cancer. TCRdb re-called the PCR reads through MiXCR. The V and J calls come from TCRdb's annotation, not from the publication. This table has over 50,000 clones, 25% to 35% appearing once. Thyroid surgery took place with no prior treatment in any patient. CDR1 is DFQATT, CDR2 SNEGSKA, per germline (reference sequence). The CDR3 loop spans 11 amino acids. V was clipped by 5 bases and J by 3 bases, with 8 bases between them.

Sequenced material: blood. This TCR was recovered from a female donor with papillary thyroid cancer or a benign thyroid nodule (not recorded which). Some clones in this sample may be carry-over from other donors' samples. This chain links TRBV20-1 with TRBJ2-7, with D possibly TRBD2 on 5 matching bases. CDR3 in DNA: TGCAGTGCTCGACGGGGCTACGAGCAGTACTTC. Its translation is CSARRGYEQYF.